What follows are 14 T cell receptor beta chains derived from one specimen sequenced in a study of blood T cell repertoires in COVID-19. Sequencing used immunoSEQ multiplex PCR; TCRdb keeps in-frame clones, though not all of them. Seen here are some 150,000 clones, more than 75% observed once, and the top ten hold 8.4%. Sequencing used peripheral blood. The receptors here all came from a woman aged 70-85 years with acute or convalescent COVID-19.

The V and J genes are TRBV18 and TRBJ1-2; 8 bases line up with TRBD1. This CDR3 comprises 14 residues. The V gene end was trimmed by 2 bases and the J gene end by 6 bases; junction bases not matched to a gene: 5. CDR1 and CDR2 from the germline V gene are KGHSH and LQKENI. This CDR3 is CASSPNAGGDGYTF. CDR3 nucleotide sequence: TGTGCCAGCTCACCAAACGCAGGGGGCGATGGCTACACCTTC. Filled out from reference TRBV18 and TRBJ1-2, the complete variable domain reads NAGVMQNPRHLVRRRGQEARLRCSPMKGHSHVYWYRQLPEEGLKFMVYLQKENIIDESGMPKERFSAEFPKEGPSILRIQQVVRGDSAAYFCASSPNAGGDGYTFGSGTRLTVV.

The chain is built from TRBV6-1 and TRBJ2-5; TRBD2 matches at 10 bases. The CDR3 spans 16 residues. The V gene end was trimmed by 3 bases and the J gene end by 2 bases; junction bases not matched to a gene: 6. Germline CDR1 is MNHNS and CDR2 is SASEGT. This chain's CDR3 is CASSDWTSGIQETQYF. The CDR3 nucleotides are TGTGCCAGCAGTGACTGGACTAGCGGCATACAAGAGACCCAGTACTTC.

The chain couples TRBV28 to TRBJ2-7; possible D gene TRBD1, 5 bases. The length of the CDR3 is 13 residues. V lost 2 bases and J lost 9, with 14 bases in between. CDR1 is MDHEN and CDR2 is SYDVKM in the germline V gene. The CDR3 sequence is CASSLLGHLGQYF. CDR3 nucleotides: TGTGCCAGCAGTTTACTAGGACACCTCGGGCAGTACTTC.

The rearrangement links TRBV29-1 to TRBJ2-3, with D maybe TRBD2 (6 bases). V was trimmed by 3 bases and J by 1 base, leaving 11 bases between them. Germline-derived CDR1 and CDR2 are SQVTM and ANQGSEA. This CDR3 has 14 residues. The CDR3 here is CSVDPDYGTDTQYF. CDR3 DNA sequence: TGCAGCGTTGATCCGGACTACGGCACAGATACGCAGTATTTT.

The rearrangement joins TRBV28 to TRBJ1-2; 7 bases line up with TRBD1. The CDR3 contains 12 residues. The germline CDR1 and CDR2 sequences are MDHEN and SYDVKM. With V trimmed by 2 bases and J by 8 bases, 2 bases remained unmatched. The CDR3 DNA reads TGTGCCAGCAGTTTAGGGACAGTCGGCTACACCTTC. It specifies CASSLGTVGYTF.

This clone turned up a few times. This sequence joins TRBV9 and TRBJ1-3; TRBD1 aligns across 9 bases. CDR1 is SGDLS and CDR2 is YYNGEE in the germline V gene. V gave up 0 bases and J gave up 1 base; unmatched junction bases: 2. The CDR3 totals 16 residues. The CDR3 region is CASSVGTGVSGNTIYF. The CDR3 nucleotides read TGTGCCAGCAGCGTAGGGACAGGGGTATCTGGAAACACCATATATTTT.

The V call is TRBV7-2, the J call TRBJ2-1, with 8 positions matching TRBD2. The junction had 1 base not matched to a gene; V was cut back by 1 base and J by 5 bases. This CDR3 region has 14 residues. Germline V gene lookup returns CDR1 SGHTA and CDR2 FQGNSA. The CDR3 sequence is CASSLGTSNNEQFF. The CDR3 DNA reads TGTGCCAGCAGCTTAGGGACTAGCAACAATGAGCAGTTCTTC.

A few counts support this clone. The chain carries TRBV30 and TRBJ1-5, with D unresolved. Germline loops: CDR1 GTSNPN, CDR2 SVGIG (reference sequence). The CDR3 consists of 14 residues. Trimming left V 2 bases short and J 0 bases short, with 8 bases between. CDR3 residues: CAWSPTYSNQPQHF. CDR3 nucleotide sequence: TGTGCCTGGAGTCCCACATATAGCAATCAGCCCCAGCATTTT.

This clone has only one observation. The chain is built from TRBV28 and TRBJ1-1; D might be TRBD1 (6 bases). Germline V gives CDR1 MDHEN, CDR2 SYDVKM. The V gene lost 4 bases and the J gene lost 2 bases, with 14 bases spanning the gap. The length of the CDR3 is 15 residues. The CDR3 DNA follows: TGTGCCAGCAGTTCTTGGACAGAAACAAACACTGAAGCTTTCTTT. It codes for CASSSWTETNTEAFF.

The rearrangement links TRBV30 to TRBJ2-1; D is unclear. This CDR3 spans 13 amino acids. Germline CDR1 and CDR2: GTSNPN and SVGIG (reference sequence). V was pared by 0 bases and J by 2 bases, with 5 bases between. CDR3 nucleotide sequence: TGTGCCTGGAGTGTTAGTGCCTACAATGAGCAGTTCTTC. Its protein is CAWSVSAYNEQFF.

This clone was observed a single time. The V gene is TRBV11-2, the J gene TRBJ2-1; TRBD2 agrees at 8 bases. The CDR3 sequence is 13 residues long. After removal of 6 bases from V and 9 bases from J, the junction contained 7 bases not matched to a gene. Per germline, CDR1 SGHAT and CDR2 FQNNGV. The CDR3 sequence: CASSSQRESEQFF. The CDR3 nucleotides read TGTGCCAGCAGTTCCCAGCGGGAGAGTGAGCAGTTCTTC.

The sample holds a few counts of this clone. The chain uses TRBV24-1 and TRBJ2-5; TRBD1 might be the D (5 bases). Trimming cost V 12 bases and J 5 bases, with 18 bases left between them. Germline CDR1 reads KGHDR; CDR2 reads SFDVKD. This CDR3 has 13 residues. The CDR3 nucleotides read TGTGCCGCAGGCCCCAGGGATCAGGAGACCCAGTACTTC. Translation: CAAGPRDQETQYF.

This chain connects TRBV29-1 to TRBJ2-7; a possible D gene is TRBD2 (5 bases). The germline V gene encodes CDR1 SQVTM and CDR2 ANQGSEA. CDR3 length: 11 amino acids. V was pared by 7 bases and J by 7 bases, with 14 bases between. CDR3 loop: CSAAEPGEQYF. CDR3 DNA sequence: TGCAGCGCAGCGGAACCCGGGGAGCAGTACTTC.

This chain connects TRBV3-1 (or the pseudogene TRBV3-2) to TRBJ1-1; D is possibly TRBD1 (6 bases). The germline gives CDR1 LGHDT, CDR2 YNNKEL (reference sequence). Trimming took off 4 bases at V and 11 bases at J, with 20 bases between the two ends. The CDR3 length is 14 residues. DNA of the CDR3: TGTGCCAGCAGCCCCAGTGGGGGGGGCGCGTTGGCTTTCTTT. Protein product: CASSPSGGGALAFF.